Shown below are 2 T cell receptor beta chains from a single sample sequenced in a study of blood T cells in healthy people across ages. Combining a sample-barcoded 5' primer with a J-beta primer mix, a second PCR ran for about 7 to 11 cycles. TCRdb independently ran MiXCR on the 5' RACE reads; one entry per CDR3 protein. The sample yields 600,000 to 800,000 distinct CDR3 sequences, roughly 20% seen once. The sequencing input was blood. These receptors all stem from a man aged 65-85 years in good health.

V and J are TRBV7-9 and TRBJ2-4, with a tentative D call TRBD2 (6 bases). Trimming took 4 bases from V and 0 from J, leaving 13 bases between them. CDR3 size: 16 residues. Germline CDR1 reads SEHNR; CDR2 reads FQNEAQ (reference sequence). The CDR3 DNA reads as TGTGCCAGCAGCTCCGGGGCGGGACTAGCCAAAAACATTCAGTACTTC. This encodes CASSSGAGLAKNIQYF.

The chain carries TRBV20-1 and TRBJ2-1, with TRBD2 matching 11 bases. This CDR3 has 14 residues. CDR1 and CDR2 from the germline V gene are DFQATT and SNEGSKA (reference sequence). J was trimmed by 4 bases and V by 6 bases; bases with no gene match: 5. CDR3 coding DNA: TGCAGTGCCCAGACTAGCGGGAAGTACAATGAGCAGTTCTTC. Translation: CSAQTSGKYNEQFF.